These 15 T cell receptor beta chains originate from one sample sequenced in a study of radiation and T cells in renal cell carcinoma. TCRdb's table, derived via immunoSEQ multiplex PCR, lists solely in-frame clones and lacks some. The sample contains about 130,000 clones, roughly four fifths of which appear only once. The time point denotes: baseline pretreatment blood. As for treatment: 15 Gy SBRT to primary tumor, nephrectomy 4 weeks later. Sequences were derived from blood, sampled from a patient whose treatment included radiotherapy and nephrectomy. These receptors were taken from a woman aged 60 to 75 with renal cell carcinoma.

The chain links TRBV10-3 to TRBJ1-1; a weak D match, TRBD1 (6 bases). Germline V gene sequence: CDR1 ENHRY, CDR2 SYGVKD. V was cut by 2 bases and J by 0 bases, with 10 bases left in between. This CDR3 spans 15 amino acids. As DNA, the CDR3 is TGTGCCATCAGTGAGCGTGGGGGCCTGAACACTGAAGCTTTCTTT. It codes for CAISERGGLNTEAFF.

The V and J genes are TRBV14 and TRBJ1-2; tentative D call: TRBD1 (6 bases). Germline CDR1 is SGHDN and CDR2 is FVKESK. The CDR3 length is 17 residues. V was clipped by 2 bases and J by 8 bases, with 24 bases between them. The CDR3 reads CASSQIYREGERRGYTF. DNA of the CDR3: TGTGCCAGCAGCCAAATCTACAGGGAAGGGGAAAGAAGAGGCTACACCTTC.

This clone came up a few times. The gene calls are TRBV19 and TRBJ2-1; 8 bases map to TRBD1. The CDR3 loop spans 14 amino acids. The V segment lost 6 bases and the J segment 8 bases; nucleotides outside the gene matches: 9. Germline V lookup: CDR1 LNHDA, CDR2 SQIVND (reference sequence). The CDR3 DNA reads as TGTGCCAGTAGGGCCAAGGACAGGGAATATGAGCAGTTCTTC. This encodes CASRAKDREYEQFF.

This clone was observed a single time. V gene TRBV27 combines with J gene TRBJ2-5; 9 nucleotides match TRBD2. Germline V gene data show CDR1 as MNHEY and CDR2 as SMNVEV (reference sequence). V gave up 7 bases and J gave up 7 bases; unmatched junction bases: 13. The CDR3 runs 15 residues. The CDR3 reads CASTSGTSPLGTQYF. CDR3 DNA: TGTGCCAGCACCTCGGGGACTAGCCCCCTGGGGACCCAGTACTTC.

The rearrangement uses TRBV19 and TRBJ2-1; TRBD2 aligns across 7 bases. Trimming at V came to 8 bases and at J to 5 bases, leaving 6 bases not matched to a gene. The germline V gene encodes CDR1 LNHDA and CDR2 SQIVND (reference sequence). This CDR3 has 13 residues. Written as DNA, the CDR3 is TGTGCCAGTTCTAGCGGAGGCAACAATGAGCAGTTCTTC. It codes for CASSSGGNNEQFF.

J is TRBJ1-2 and V is TRBV29-1; 8 nucleotides agree with TRBD1. Unmatched junction bases numbered 10, after V lost 5 bases and J lost 8 bases. The V gene's germline CDR1 is SQVTM and CDR2 ANQGSEA. CDR3 size: 13 residues. The CDR3 DNA is TGCAGCGTTTCGCAGGGGGCTTCTCGAGGCTACACCTTC. This codes for CSVSQGASRGYTF. Using reference TRBV29-1 and TRBJ1-2 for the parts outside the CDR3, the full variable domain is SAVISQKPSRDICQRGTSLTIQCQVDSQVTMMFWYRQQPGQSLTLIATANQGSEATYESGFVIDKFPISRPNLTFSTLTVSNMSPEDSSIYLCSVSQGASRGYTFGSGTRLTVV.

This clone was observed a single time. The rearrangement joins TRBV27 to TRBJ2-7, with D tentatively TRBD1 or TRBD2 (5 bases each). Germline CDR1 MNHEY, CDR2 SMNVEV (reference sequence). The ends were cut back, 3 bases at V and 0 bases at J, with 9 bases in the middle. The CDR3 covers 14 residues. DNA of the CDR3: TGTGCCAGCAGTTTTCGGGGCCCCTCCTACGAGCAGTACTTC. Its protein product is CASSFRGPSYEQYF.

The genes are TRBV10-3 and TRBJ1-1; D unresolved. The CDR3 is 16 amino acids. V lost 2 bases and J lost 5, with 18 bases in between. Germline V gene lookup returns CDR1 ENHRY and CDR2 SYGVKD. CDR3: CAISEPGEGGRTEAFF. CDR3 bases: TGTGCCATCAGTGAGCCCGGGGAGGGAGGACGTACTGAAGCTTTCTTT.

The chain combines TRBV10-3 with TRBJ2-1, with a possible D match to TRBD2 (6 bases). The CDR3 covers 14 residues. CDR1 is ENHRY and CDR2 is SYGVKD in the germline V gene. Trimming took off 9 bases at V and 4 bases at J, with 16 bases between the two ends. CDR3 residues: CAIRAAEGYNEQFF. For the CDR3, the DNA is TGTGCCATTCGGGCTGCGGAGGGTTACAATGAGCAGTTCTTC.

The chain has TRBV6-5 and TRBJ1-1; maybe TRBD1 (6 bases). With 5 bases removed from V and 4 bases from J, the gap between germline ends came to 14 bases. CDR3 length equals 14 residues. CDR1 is MNHEY and CDR2 is SVGAGI in the germline V gene. The CDR3 spells CASSGGRGLTEAFF. The CDR3 DNA is TGTGCCAGCAGTGGAGGCAGGGGTCTCACTGAAGCTTTCTTT.

The V gene is TRBV19, the J gene TRBJ2-5; 9 bases fit TRBD2. The CDR3 extends over 18 amino acids. Trimming took 2 bases from V and 2 from J; bases not matched to a gene: 12. Looked up from germline, CDR1 is LNHDA and CDR2 is SQIVND (reference sequence). CDR3 sequence: CASSIWPPASGIQETQYF. The CDR3 DNA reads as TGTGCCAGTAGTATATGGCCCCCGGCTAGCGGGATACAAGAGACCCAGTACTTC.

This clone was found once. The chain combines TRBV10-2 with TRBJ2-7, with D possibly being TRBD1 or TRBD2 (7 bases each). This CDR3 has 14 residues. CDR1 is WSHSY and CDR2 is SAAADI in the germline V gene. V lost 6 bases to trimming and J lost 4 bases, with 16 bases between them. This CDR3 reads CASRDRQAGYEQYF. The CDR3 nucleotides read TGCGCCAGCAGGGACAGGCAAGCGGGGTACGAGCAGTACTTC.

The V gene is TRBV5-1, the J gene TRBJ1-1; 12 bases agree with TRBD1. The CDR3 runs 16 residues. The J segment lost 4 bases and the V segment lost 4 bases, leaving 8 bases of the junction unmatched. Germline lookup yields CDR1 SGHRS and CDR2 YFSETQ. CDR3 coding DNA: TGCGCCAGCAGCCCCGGGACAGGGGGCGCGAGCACTGAAGCTTTCTTT. Translated: CASSPGTGGASTEAFF.

The chain recombines TRBV5-6 with TRBJ1-1; the match to TRBD1 covers 10 bases. The ends lost 6 bases at V and 1 base at J; junction bases unmatched: 12. Germline V gene lookup returns CDR1 SGHDT and CDR2 YYEEEE. The CDR3 has 17 amino acids. The CDR3 loop is CASTRGTGELTNTEAFF. The CDR3 nucleotides read TGTGCCAGCACTAGGGGGACAGGGGAGCTTACGAACACTGAAGCTTTCTTT.

Here the CDR3 reads CASSLKPFLGQGGTGELFF. The CDR3 bases are TGCGCCAGCAGCTTGAAGCCGTTTTTGGGACAGGGAGGGACCGGGGAGCTGTTTTTT. The V call is TRBV5-1, the J call TRBJ2-2; 9 bases match TRBD1. Trimming at V came to 1 base and at J to 5 bases, leaving 15 bases not matched to a gene. CDR3 size: 19 residues. CDR1 and CDR2 (germline): SGHRS, YFSETQ.